These 10 T cell receptor beta chains came from one sample sequenced in a study of T cell changes during pregnancy in multiple sclerosis (dated by TCRdb to about 2019). Receptor amplification or capture employed the immunoSEQ multiplex PCR assay. What TCRdb holds here is the immuneACCESS table cut down to in-frame rearrangements. Part of the clones is not present; checked against another copy, under half of the missing clones reflect an unresolved V gene, and the others are unexplained. This sample lists about 40,000 clones; roughly 92% were detected once. In total, the top ten clones hold about 0.8% of the sample. This specimen was CD4+ T cells from peripheral blood mononuclear cells, taken before pregnancy. The receptors here all came from a female donor with multiple sclerosis, enrolled in a pregnancy study.

V usage is TRBV11-2 and J usage is TRBJ1-1; 8 bases match TRBD1. In germline, CDR1 is SGHAT, CDR2 FQNNGV. CDR3 length: 14 residues. V shed 5 bases, J shed 5 bases, and the junction held 7 bases outside the gene matches. The CDR3 loop is CASSRGTGGTEAFF. The DNA of the CDR3 is TGTGCCAGCAGCCGAGGTACAGGGGGGACTGAAGCTTTCTTT.

The J gene is TRBJ2-3, the V gene TRBV4-2, with 10 bases that match TRBD2. Trimming took 3 bases from V and 4 from J; bases not matched to a gene: 4. The germline V gene has CDR1 LGHNA and CDR2 YNFKEQ. The CDR3 sequence is 15 residues long. CDR3 DNA sequence: TGTGCCAGCAGCCAGGGGCTAGCGGGAGCAGATACGCAGTATTTT. Encoded protein: CASSQGLAGADTQYF.

The chain links TRBV2 to TRBJ2-3, with 9 bases matching TRBD1. Germline V lookup: CDR1 SNHLY, CDR2 FYNNEI. The V and J ends lost 4 bases and 4 bases, in that order; junction bases with no gene match: 9. CDR3 length equals 16 residues. The CDR3 nucleotides read TGTGCCAGCAGTGTAACCGGGGGACAGGGCTCAGATACGCAGTATTTT. It codes for CASSVTGGQGSDTQYF. Complete variable domain (other parts from reference TRBV2 and TRBJ2-3): EPEVTQTPSHQVTQMGQEVILRCVPISNHLYFYWYRQILGQKVEFLVSFYNNEISEKSEIFDDQFSVERPDGSNFTLKIRSTKLEDSAMYFCASSVTGGQGSDTQYFGPGTRLTVL.

With respect to this clone: Additional DNA sequences in this sample encode the identical CDR3. The chain couples TRBV7-9 to TRBJ2-5; maybe TRBD2 (6 bases). V gave up 2 bases and J gave up 5 bases, with 12 bases separating them. Germline V CDR1 and CDR2: SEHNR, FQNEAQ (reference sequence). CDR3 size: 14 residues. The CDR3 DNA sequence: TGTGCCAGCAGCTTACTTACTGGAGGGGAGACCCAGTACTTC. It yields the protein CASSLLTGGETQYF. The full variable domain, in which reference TRBV7-9 and TRBJ2-5 provide the parts outside the CDR3, is DTGVSQNPRHKITKRGQNVTFRCDPISEHNRLYWYRQTLGQGPEFLTYFQNEAQLEKSRLLSDRFSAERPKGSFSTLEIQRTEQGDSAMYLCASSLLTGGETQYFGPGTRLLVL.

The rearrangement uses TRBV28 and TRBJ2-7; 8 bases match TRBD1. The V gene end was trimmed by 2 bases and the J gene end by 0 bases; junction bases not matched to a gene: 0. The CDR3 length is 14 residues. CDR1 is MDHEN and CDR2 is SYDVKM in the germline V gene. The CDR3 DNA follows: TGTGCCAGCAGTTTACAGGGGGCCTCCTACGAGCAGTACTTC. Its translation is CASSLQGASYEQYF.

This chain links TRBV28 with TRBJ2-3; a weak D match, TRBD1 (5 bases). Deletions cut 7 bases from V and 2 bases from J, with 16 bases between. Germline V gene sequence: CDR1 MDHEN, CDR2 SYDVKM. The CDR3 consists of 15 residues. The CDR3 protein is CASTQGAGFTDTQYF. The CDR3 DNA reads as TGTGCCAGCACCCAAGGTGCAGGGTTCACAGATACGCAGTATTTT.

The chain employs TRBV4-2 and TRBJ1-5; D might be TRBD1 (6 bases). Trimming removed 2 bases at V and 10 bases at J, with 15 bases between. Germline V gene lookup returns CDR1 LGHNA and CDR2 YNFKEQ. This CDR3 region has 14 residues. The CDR3 DNA reads TGTGCCAGCAGCCAAACGTCCGGGACATCTCCCCAGCATTTT. Its protein is CASSQTSGTSPQHF.

Regarding this clone: This CDR3 is also generated by other DNA sequences in the sample. The CDR3 DNA sequence: TGTGCCAGCAGTTTGATAAGGGGGCCCCAGCATTTT. Amino acid sequence: CASSLIRGPQHF. V usage is TRBV28 and J usage is TRBJ1-5, with a possible D match to TRBD1 (5 bases). The CDR3 loop spans 12 amino acids. Germline lookup yields CDR1 MDHEN and CDR2 SYDVKM. The V end lost 3 bases, the J end lost 9 bases, and 9 bases lay between the germline ends.

This chain connects TRBV28 to TRBJ1-5; D uncertain. Deletions cut 8 bases from V and 2 bases from J, with 16 bases between. This CDR3 comprises 15 residues. Germline-derived CDR1 and CDR2 are MDHEN and SYDVKM. CDR3 in DNA: TGTGCCAGCCTCGCCGACGGGTTGGGCAATCAGCCCCAGCATTTT. It specifies CASLADGLGNQPQHF.

The chain couples TRBV27 to TRBJ2-6; TRBD1 aligns across 7 bases. In germline, CDR1 is MNHEY, CDR2 SMNVEV (reference sequence). This CDR3 has 18 amino acids. V lost 3 bases, J lost 1 base, and 9 bases stayed unmatched. This CDR3 reads CASSFRTGVGSGANVLTF. CDR3 sequence (DNA): TGTGCCAGCAGTTTCCGGACAGGTGTCGGATCTGGGGCCAACGTCCTGACTTTC. The whole variable domain, filled in from reference TRBV27 and TRBJ2-6, reads EAQVTQNPRYLITVTGKKLTVTCSQNMNHEYMSWYRQDPGLGLRQIYYSMNVEVTDKGDVPEGYKVSRKEKRNFPLILESPSPNQTSLYFCASSFRTGVGSGANVLTFGAGSRLTVL.